This entry concerns a single T cell receptor beta chain. Its antigen remains unidentified. This entry belongs to a study of cytomegalovirus exposure and HLA in healthy donors. Study-wide findings and caveats: Most of the CMV-associated TCR beta chains (in a later analysis) appeared to be HLA-restricted. Reports described diagnosis of cytomegalovirus status by the classifier as highly specific and sensitive. Being indistinguishable, some V segments were excluded, TRBV6-2 and TRBV6-3 among them.

Despite likely unrecorded immune exposures, the donors were nominally healthy at the time of sampling. Germline V gene lookup returns CDR1 MNHNS and CDR2 SASEGT. Trimming left V 3 bases short and J 4 bases short, with 18 bases between. There are 16 residues in the CDR3. 60 Vbeta and 13 Jbeta primers were used in PCR. Generated by immunoSEQ multiplex PCR, the TCRdb table keeps only in-frame clones and is missing some. This table holds roughly 120,000 clones, around 84% found once. The gene calls are TRBV6-1 and TRBJ1-2; weak D call: TRBD1 (6 bases). Sequenced sample: PBMCs. The sequence was obtained from a woman in her twenties or thirties in good health and CMV-seropositive. The CDR3 DNA reads TGTGCCAGCAGTGAGGTGGGGGGGCGTGGTAGCTATGGCTACACCTTC. Translation: CASSEVGGRGSYGYTF.